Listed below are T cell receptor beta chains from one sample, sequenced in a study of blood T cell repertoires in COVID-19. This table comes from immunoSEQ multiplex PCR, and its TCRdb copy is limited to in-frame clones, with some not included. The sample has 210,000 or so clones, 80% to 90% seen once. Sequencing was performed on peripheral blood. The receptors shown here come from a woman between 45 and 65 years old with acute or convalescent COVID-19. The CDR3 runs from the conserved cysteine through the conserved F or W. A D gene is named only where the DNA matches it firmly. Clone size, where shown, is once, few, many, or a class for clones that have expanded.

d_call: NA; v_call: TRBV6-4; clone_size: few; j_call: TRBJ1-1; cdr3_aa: CASSVGGHFKSGAFF; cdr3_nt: TGTGCCAGCAGTGTCGGGGGGCACTTTAAAAGCGGAGCTTTCTTT
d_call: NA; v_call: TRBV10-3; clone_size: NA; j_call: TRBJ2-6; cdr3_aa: CAIIEDPGANVLTF; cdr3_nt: TGTGCCATCATCGAGGATCCTGGGGCCAACGTCCTGACTTTC
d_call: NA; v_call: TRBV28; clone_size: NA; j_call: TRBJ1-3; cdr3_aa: CASSLTTGTGNTIYF; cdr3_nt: TGTGCCAGCAGTCTCACTACAGGGACTGGAAACACCATATATTTT
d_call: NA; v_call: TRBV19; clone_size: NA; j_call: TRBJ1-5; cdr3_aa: CASNQGINQPQHF; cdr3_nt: TGTGCCAGCAACCAGGGGATAAATCAGCCCCAGCATTTT
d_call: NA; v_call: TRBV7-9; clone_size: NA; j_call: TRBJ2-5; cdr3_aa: CASSLDRVGETQYF; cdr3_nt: TGTGCCAGCAGCTTAGACAGGGTAGGAGAGACCCAGTACTTC
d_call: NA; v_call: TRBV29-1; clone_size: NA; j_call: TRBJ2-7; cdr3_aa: CSVEDQYGGNSYEQYF; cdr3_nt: TGCAGCGTTGAAGATCAATACGGGGGAAACTCCTACGAGCAGTACTTC
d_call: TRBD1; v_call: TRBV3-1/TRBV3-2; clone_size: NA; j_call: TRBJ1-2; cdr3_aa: CASSQIPPGQGTTTGGYTF; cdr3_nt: TGTGCCAGCAGCCAAATCCCCCCGGGACAGGGGACAACGACGGGCGGCTACACCTTC
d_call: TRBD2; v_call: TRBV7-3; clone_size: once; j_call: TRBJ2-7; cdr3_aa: CASSLMPAAGGTGSGTSVSYEQYF; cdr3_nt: TGTGCCAGCAGCTTAATGCCGGCTGCCGGGGGGACTGGTAGCGGGACATCGGTATCCTACGAGCAGTACTTC
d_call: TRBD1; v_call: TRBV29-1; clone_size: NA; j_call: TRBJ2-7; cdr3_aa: CSARPGQVTSEQYF; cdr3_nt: TGCAGCGCCCGACCGGGACAGGTGACATCCGAGCAGTACTTC
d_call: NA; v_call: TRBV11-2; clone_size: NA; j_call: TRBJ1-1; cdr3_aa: CASTAPRVSNTEAFF; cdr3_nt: TGTGCCAGCACAGCGCCCAGGGTATCCAACACTGAAGCTTTCTTT
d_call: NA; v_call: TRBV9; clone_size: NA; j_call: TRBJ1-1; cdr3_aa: CASSVEAGVYTEAFF; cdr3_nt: TGTGCCAGCAGCGTAGAGGCAGGGGTTTACACTGAAGCTTTCTTT
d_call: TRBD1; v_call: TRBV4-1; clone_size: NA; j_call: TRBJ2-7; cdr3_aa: CASSQEWGQGKQQYF; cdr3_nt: TGCGCCAGCAGCCAAGAATGGGGACAGGGTAAACAGCAGTACTTC
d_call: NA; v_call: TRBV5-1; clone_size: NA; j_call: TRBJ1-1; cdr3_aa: CASRGSPGVAEAFF; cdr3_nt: TGCGCCAGCAGAGGTTCCCCCGGGGTAGCTGAAGCTTTCTTT
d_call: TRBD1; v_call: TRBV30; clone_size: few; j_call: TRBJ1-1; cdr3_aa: CAWGRGRLDTEAFF; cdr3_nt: TGTGCCTGGGGGAGGGGGCGCCTGGACACTGAAGCTTTCTTT
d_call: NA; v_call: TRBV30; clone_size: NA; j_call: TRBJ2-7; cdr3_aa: CAWSRGQPYEQYF; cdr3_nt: TGTGCCTGGAGTCGAGGCCAACCCTACGAGCAGTACTTC
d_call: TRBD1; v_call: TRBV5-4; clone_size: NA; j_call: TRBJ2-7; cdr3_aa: CASSRGTGGFSYEQYF; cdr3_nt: TGTGCCAGCAGCCGAGGGACAGGGGGCTTCTCCTACGAGCAGTACTTC
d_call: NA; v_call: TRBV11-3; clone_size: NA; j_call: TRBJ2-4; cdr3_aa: CASSFGGAAKNIQYF; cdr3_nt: TGTGCCAGCAGCTTTGGGGGCGCAGCCAAAAACATTCAGTACTTC
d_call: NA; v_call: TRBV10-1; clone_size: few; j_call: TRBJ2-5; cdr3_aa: CASSDNYQETQYF; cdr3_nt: TGCGCCAGCAGTGATAACTATCAAGAGACCCAGTACTTC
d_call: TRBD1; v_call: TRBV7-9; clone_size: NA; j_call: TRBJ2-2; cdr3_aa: CASSWGDRGSRGELFF; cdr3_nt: TGTGCCAGCAGCTGGGGGGACAGGGGGTCCAGAGGGGAGCTGTTTTTT
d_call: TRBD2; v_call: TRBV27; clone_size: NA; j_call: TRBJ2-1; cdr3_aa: CASSYGGLAGDYNEQFF; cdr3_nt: TGTGCCAGCAGTTATGGGGGACTAGCGGGAGACTACAATGAGCAGTTCTTC
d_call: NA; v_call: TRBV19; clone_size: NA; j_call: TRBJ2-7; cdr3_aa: CASSIDPGGRQYF; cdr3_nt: TGTGCCAGTAGTATAGATCCCGGGGGGCGACAGTACTTC
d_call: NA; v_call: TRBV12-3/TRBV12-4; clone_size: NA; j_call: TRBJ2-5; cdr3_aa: CATGRGQETQYF; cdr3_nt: TGTGCCACGGGCCGGGGCCAAGAGACCCAGTACTTC
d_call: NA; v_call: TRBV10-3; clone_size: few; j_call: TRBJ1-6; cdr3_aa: CANPLLRDNSPLHF; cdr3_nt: TGTGCCAATCCCCTACTCCGGGATAATTCACCCCTCCACTTT
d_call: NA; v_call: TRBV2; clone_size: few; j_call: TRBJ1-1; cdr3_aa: CASSGDKSYPFF; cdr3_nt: TGTGCCAGCAGTGGGGACAAATCTTATCCTTTCTTT
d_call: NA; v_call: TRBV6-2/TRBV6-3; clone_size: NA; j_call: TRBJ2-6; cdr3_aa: CASSSLTSDSGANVLTF; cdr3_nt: TGTGCCAGTAGTTCTTTGACTAGTGACTCTGGGGCCAACGTCCTGACTTTC
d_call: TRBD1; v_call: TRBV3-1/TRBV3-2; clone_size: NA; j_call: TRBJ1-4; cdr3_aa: CASSQTGGLGEKLFF; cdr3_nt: TGTGCCAGCAGCCAAACAGGGGGATTAGGAGAAAAACTGTTTTTT
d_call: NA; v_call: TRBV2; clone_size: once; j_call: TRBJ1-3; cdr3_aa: CASTVAGSGNTIYF; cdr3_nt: TGTGCCAGCACGGTGGCAGGCTCTGGAAACACCATATATTTT
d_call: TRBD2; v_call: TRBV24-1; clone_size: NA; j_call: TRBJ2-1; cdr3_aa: CATSGGLAGTNEQFF; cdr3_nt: TGTGCCACCAGTGGGGGACTAGCGGGGACCAATGAGCAGTTCTTC
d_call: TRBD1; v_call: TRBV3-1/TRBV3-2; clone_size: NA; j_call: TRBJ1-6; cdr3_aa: CASSQAGGSYNSPLHF; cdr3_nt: TGTGCCAGCAGCCAAGCAGGGGGCTCCTATAATTCACCCCTCCACTTT
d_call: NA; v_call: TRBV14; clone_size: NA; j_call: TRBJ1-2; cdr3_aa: CASSQGVYRGGYTF; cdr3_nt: TGTGCCAGCAGCCAAGGAGTTTACCGAGGAGGCTACACCTTC
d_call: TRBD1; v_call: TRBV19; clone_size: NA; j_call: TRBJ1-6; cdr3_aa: CASSIQGAKYSPLHF; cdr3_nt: TGTGCCAGTAGTATTCAGGGGGCGAAGTATTCACCCCTCCACTTT
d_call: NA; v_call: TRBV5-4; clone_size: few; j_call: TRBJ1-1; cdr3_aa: CASSQRQVGTEAFF; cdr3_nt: TGTGCCAGCAGCCAGAGACAGGTCGGCACTGAAGCTTTCTTT
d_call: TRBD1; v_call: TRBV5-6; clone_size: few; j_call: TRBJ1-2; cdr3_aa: CASSWGQGNYGYTF; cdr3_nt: TGTGCCAGCAGCTGGGGACAGGGCAACTATGGCTACACCTTC
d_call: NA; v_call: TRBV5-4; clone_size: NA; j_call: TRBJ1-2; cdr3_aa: CASSSQSGFSYGYTF; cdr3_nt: TGTGCCAGCAGCTCACAATCAGGATTTTCCTATGGCTACACCTTC
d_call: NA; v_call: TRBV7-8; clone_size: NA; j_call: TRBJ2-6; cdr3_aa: CASSAGYSGANVLTF; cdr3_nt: TGTGCCAGCAGCGCAGGCTACTCTGGGGCCAACGTCCTGACTTTC
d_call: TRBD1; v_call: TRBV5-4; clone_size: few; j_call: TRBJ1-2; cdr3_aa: CASSLSGTGNGYTF; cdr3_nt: TGTGCCAGCAGCTTATCCGGGACAGGTAATGGCTACACCTTC
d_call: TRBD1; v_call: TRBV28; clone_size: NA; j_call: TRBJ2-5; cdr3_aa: CASSFTGGVETQYF; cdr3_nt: TGTGCCAGCAGTTTTACAGGGGGAGTAGAGACCCAGTACTTC
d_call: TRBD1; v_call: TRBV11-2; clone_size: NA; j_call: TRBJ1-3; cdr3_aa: CASSTRDSYGNTIYF; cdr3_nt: TGTGCCAGCAGCACCCGGGACAGTTACGGAAACACCATATATTTT
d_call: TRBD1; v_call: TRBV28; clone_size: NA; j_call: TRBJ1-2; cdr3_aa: CASSLSGNRGGYTF; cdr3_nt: TGTGCCAGCAGTTTGTCAGGGAACAGGGGCGGCTACACCTTC
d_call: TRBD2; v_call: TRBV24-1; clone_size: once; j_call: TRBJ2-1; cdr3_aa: CATSVGGEASGNEQFF; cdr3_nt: TGTGCCACCAGTGTGGGGGGGGAGGCGAGTGGGAATGAGCAGTTCTTC
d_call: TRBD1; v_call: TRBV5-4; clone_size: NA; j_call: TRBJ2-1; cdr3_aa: CASSSLAGTGPNEQFF; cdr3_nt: TGTGCCAGCAGCTCTCTGGCCGGGACAGGGCCCAATGAGCAGTTCTTC
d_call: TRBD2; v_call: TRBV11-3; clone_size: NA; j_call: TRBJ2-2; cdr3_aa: CASSYSGVDGELFF; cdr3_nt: TGTGCCAGCAGCTATAGCGGGGTAGACGGGGAGCTGTTTTTT
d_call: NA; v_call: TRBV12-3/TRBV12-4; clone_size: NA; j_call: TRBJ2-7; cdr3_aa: CASSRRGEQYF; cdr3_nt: TGTGCCAGCAGTCGGAGGGGAGAGCAGTACTTC
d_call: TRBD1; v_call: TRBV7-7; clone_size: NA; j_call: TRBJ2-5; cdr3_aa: CASSWGQGPTETQYF; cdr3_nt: TGTGCCAGCAGCTGGGGACAGGGGCCCACAGAGACCCAGTACTTC